This TCR beta chain comes out of a study of T cell changes during pregnancy in multiple sclerosis. Repertoires were generated with immunoSEQ multiplex PCR, while TCRdb's copy carries only in-frame clones and drops some. In the table there are 100,000 or so clones, around nine tenths of which are singletons. The V and J ends lost 3 bases and 4 bases respectively, with 9 bases between them. The germline V gene encodes CDR1 LNHDA and CDR2 SQIVND (reference sequence). This CDR3 has 13 amino acids. This sample comprised peripheral blood, obtained in the second trimester of pregnancy. The chain joins TRBV19 to TRBJ1-1; a possible D gene is TRBD1 (5 bases). The receptor comes from a female donor in good health, enrolled as a control in a pregnancy study. The CDR3 reads CASSMGRGTEAFF. CDR3 in DNA: TGTGCCAGTAGTATGGGAAGGGGCACTGAAGCTTTCTTT.